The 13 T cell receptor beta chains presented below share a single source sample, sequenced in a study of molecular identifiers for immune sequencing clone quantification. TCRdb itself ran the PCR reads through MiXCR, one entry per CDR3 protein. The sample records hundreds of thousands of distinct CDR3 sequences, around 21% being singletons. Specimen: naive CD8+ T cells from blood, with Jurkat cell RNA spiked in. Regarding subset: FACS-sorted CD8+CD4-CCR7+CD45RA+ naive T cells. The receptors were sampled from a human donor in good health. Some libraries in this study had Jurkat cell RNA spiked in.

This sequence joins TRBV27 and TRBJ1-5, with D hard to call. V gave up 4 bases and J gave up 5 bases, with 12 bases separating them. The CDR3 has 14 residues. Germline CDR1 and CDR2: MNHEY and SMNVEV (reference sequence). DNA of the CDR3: TGTGCCAGCAGTTACCCAGTAACCGATCAGCCCCAGCATTTT. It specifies CASSYPVTDQPQHF.

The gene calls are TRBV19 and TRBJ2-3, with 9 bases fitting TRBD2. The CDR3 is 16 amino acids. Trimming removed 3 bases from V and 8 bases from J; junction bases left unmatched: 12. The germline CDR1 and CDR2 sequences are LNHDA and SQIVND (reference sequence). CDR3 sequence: CASSMGGRALKGTQYF. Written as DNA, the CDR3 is TGTGCCAGTAGTATGGGCGGGAGGGCCCTCAAAGGTACGCAGTATTTT.

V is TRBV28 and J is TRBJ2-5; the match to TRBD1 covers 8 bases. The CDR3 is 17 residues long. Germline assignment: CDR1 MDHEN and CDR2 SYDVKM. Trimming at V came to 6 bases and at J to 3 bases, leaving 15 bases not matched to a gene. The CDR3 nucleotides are TGTGCCAGCAGCCCTATTCACCCACGACAGGGGAAAGAGACCCAGTACTTC. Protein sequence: CASSPIHPRQGKETQYF.

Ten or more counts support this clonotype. CDR3 coding DNA: TGCAGCGTTGAAGGGCAGCCAAAAAACCACAATGAGCAGTTCTTC. This sequence encodes CSVEGQPKNHNEQFF. The V and J genes are TRBV29-1 and TRBJ2-1; no clear D gene. The CDR3 spans 15 residues. V was trimmed by 1 base and J by 5 bases, leaving 15 bases between them. Germline CDR1 SQVTM, CDR2 ANQGSEA.

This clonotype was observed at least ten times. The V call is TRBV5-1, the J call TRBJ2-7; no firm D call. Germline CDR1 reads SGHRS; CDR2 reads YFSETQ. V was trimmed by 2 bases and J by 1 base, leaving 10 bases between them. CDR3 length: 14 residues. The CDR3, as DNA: TGCGCCAGCAGCTTTGCCGACCAATCCTACGAGCAGTACTTC. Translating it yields CASSFADQSYEQYF.

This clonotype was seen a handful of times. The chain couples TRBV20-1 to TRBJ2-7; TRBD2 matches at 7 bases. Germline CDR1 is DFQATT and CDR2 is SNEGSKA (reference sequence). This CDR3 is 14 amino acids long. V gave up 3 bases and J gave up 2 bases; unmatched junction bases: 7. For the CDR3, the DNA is TGCAGTGCTAGTCAGGCGGGGGTCCCCTACGAGCAGTACTTC. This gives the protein CSASQAGVPYEQYF.

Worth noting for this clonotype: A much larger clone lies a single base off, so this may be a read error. The DNA of the CDR3 is TGTGCCAGCAGCTCCGGGGCCGGGTACGAGCTGTACTTC. Translating it yields CASSSGAGYELYF. The chain has TRBV7-2 and TRBJ2-7, with D possibly being TRBD1 or TRBD2 (5 bases each). Per the germline V gene, CDR1 is SGHTA and CDR2 is FQGNSA. This CDR3 has 13 amino acids.

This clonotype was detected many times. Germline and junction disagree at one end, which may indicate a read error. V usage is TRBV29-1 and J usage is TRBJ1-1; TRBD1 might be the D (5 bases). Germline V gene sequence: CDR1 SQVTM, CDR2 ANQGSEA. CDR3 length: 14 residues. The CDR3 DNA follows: TGCAGCGTTGAAGATATGGGGGTGAAAACTGAAGCTTTCTTT. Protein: CSVEDMGVKTEAFF.

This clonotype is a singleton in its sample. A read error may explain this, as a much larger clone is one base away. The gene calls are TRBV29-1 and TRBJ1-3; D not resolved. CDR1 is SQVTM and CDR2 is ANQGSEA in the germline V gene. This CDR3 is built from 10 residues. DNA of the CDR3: TGCAGCGTTGGAGAGAACACCATATTTTTT. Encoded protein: CSVGENTIFF.

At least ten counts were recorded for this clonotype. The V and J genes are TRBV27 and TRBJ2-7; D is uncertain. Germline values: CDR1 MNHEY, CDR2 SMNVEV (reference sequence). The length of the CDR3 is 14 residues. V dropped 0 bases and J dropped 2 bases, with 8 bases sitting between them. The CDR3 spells CASSLSSGTYEQYF. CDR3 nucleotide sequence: TGTGCCAGCAGTTTATCATCGGGTACCTACGAGCAGTACTTC.

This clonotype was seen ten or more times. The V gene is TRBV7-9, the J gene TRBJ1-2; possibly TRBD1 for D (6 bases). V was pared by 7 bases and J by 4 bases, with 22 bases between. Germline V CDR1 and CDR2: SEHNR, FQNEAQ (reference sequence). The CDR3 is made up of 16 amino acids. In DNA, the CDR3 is TGTGCCAGCACCCCAGGGGAAATATCCCTTTTCTATGGCTACACCTTC. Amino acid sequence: CASTPGEISLFYGYTF. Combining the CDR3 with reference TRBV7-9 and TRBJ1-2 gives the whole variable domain DTGVSQNPRHKITKRGQNVTFRCDPISEHNRLYWYRQTLGQGPEFLTYFQNEAQLEKSRLLSDRFSAERPKGSFSTLEIQRTEQGDSAMYLCASTPGEISLFYGYTFGSGTRLTVV.

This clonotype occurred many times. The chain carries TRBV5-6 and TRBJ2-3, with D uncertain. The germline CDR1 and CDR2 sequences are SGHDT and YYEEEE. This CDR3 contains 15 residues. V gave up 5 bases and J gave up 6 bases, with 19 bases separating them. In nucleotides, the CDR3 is TGTGCCAGCAGTCCTAAGTTGAAGGCCCCTGATACGCAGTATTTT. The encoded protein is CASSPKLKAPDTQYF.

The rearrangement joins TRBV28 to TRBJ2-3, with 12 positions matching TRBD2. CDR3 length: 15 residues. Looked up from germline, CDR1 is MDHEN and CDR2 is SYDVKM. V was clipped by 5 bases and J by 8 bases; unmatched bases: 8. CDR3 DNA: TGTGCCAGCAGTACCAGGACTAGCGGGGTTAGTACGCAGTATTTT. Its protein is CASSTRTSGVSTQYF.